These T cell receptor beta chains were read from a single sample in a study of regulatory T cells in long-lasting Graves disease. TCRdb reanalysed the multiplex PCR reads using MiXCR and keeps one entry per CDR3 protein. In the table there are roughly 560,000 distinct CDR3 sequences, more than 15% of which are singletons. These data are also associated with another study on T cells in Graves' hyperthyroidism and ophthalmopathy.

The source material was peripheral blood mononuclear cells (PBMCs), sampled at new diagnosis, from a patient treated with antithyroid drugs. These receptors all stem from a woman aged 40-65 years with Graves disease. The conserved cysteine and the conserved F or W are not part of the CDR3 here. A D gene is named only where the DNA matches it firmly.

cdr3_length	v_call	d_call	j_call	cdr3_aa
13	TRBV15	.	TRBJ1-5	ATSQSTASNQPQH
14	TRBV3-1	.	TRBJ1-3	ASSQAQVSPGNTIY
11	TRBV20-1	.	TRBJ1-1	SARQGSNTEAF
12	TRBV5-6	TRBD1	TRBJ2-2	ASSDDRATGELF
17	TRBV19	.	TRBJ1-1	ASTHSPSGGLGRNTEAF
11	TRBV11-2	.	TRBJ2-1	ASSLGWVDEQF
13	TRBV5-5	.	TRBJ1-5	ASREGGGTNQPQH
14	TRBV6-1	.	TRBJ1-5	ATAEGSQRSNQPQH
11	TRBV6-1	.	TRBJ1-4	ASSRQRLEKLF
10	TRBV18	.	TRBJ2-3	ASSPPSDTQY
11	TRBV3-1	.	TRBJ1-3	ASSQIPGNTIY
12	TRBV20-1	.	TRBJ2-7	SAGGTGNSYEQY
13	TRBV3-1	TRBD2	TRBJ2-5	ASSQDPGGQETQY
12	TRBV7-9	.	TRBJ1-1	ATERALIGTEAF
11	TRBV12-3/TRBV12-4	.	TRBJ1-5	ASSYRKNQPQH
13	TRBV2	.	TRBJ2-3	ASSDVGQSTDTQY
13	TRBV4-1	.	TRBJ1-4	ASSQEERAGEKLF
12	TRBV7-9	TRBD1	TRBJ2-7	ASSPPDRVYEQY
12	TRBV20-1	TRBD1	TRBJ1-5	SAGTQGGVQPQH
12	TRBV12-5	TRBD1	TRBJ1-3	ASGLGTGRNTIY
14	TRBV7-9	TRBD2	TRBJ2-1	ASSLPAGGTYNEQF
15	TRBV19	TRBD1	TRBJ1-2	ASSPGQGALYNYGYT
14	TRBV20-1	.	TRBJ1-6	SARERGSYYNSPLH
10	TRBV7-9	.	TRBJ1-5	ASSSLDQPQH
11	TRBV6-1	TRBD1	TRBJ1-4	ATDGQGNEKLF